This T cell receptor (beta chain) was observed in a study of blood T cell repertoires in COVID-19. As for the study in general: Donors in the United States, Italy and Spain gave samples during acute or convalescent COVID-19.

CDR1 and CDR2 from the germline V gene are SGHNT and YYREEE (reference sequence). This CDR3 is built from 16 residues. V gave up 0 bases and J gave up 1 base, with 13 bases separating them. Methods used by the authors: The assay estimated nucleated cells by amplifying reference gene primers. The data were produced by immunoSEQ multiplex PCR, yet TCRdb's version contains in-frame clones alone and is incomplete. V and J calls and clone size come straight from that table; D and trimming were deduced from the DNA. The sample consists of over 80,000 clones, about 80% of them appearing once. The clonotype originates from a woman aged 70-85 years with acute or convalescent COVID-19. Sequencing was carried out using peripheral blood. The J gene is TRBJ1-1, the V gene TRBV5-4; weak D call: TRBD1 (5 bases). CDR3 sequence: CASSLARMGGNTEAFF. In DNA, the CDR3 is TGTGCCAGCAGCTTGGCCCGTATGGGGGGGAACACTGAAGCTTTCTTT.